Shown below are 14 T cell receptor beta chains from a single sample sequenced in a study of beta chain features in type 1 diabetes. General observations from the study: For Type 1 diabetes patients, all four CD4+ subsets carried TCRB CDR3s that were moderately but significantly shorter.

The antigens of these receptors remain unknown. All of the isolated RNA was reverse transcribed, so expressed TCRB transcripts were sequenced. Profiled with immunoSEQ multiplex PCR; TCRdb holds only in-frame clones, not every one. Of 28,000 or so clones in the sample, roughly two thirds were seen once. Specimen: Tregs from blood. The origin of the receptors is a woman aged 25-40 years with type 1 diabetes.

This clone was seen only a few times. This chain links TRBV25-1 with TRBJ2-7, with D possibly matching TRBD1 (6 bases). Trimming removed 6 bases at V and 2 bases at J, with 11 bases between. Germline CDR1 reads MGHDK; CDR2 reads SYGVNS. The CDR3 loop spans 13 amino acids. Written as DNA, the CDR3 is TGTGCCAGCAGGAAGACAGGAACCTACGAGCAGTACTTC. Its protein product is CASRKTGTYEQYF.

This clone has more than one count but fewer than ten. V gene TRBV27 combines with J gene TRBJ1-5; the D is unclear. This CDR3 has 13 residues. Trimming took 6 bases from V and 3 from J, leaving 9 bases between them. Germline values: CDR1 MNHEY, CDR2 SMNVEV (reference sequence). The CDR3 here is CASSPWHNQPQHF. CDR3 in DNA: TGTGCCAGCAGCCCATGGCACAATCAGCCCCAGCATTTT.

The chain couples TRBV7-3 to TRBJ2-2; 7 nucleotides match TRBD1. The CDR3 loop spans 20 amino acids. With V trimmed by 5 bases and J by 0 bases, 18 bases remained unmatched. Germline V lookup: CDR1 SGHTA, CDR2 FQGTGA. Here the CDR3 DNA reads TGTGCCAGCAGCCTCAGACCGACAGGGCCCCACCAAGCGAACACCGGGGAGCTGTTTTTT. It yields the protein CASSLRPTGPHQANTGELFF.

The chain joins TRBV19 to TRBJ2-5; D is ambiguous. The germline gives CDR1 LNHDA, CDR2 SQIVND (reference sequence). Trimming pared 8 bases from V and 5 bases from J, leaving 15 bases between. This CDR3 spans 13 amino acids. The CDR3 sequence: CASSPAFGETQYF. In DNA form, the CDR3 reads TGTGCCAGTTCCCCGGCCTTCGGGGAGACCCAGTACTTC. Full variable domain (missing parts from reference TRBV19 and TRBJ2-5): DGGITQSPKYLFRKEGQNVTLSCEQNLNHDAMYWYRQDPGQGLRLIYYSQIVNDFQKGDIAEGYSVSREKKESFPLTVTSAQKNPTAFYLCASSPAFGETQYFGPGTRLLVL.

The chain uses TRBV6-4 and TRBJ2-1; the match to TRBD2 covers 13 bases. CDR3 length: 13 amino acids. Germline V lookup: CDR1 MRHNA, CDR2 SNTAGT. V was clipped by 8 bases and J by 9 bases; unmatched bases: 4. The CDR3 sequence is CASGTSGIGEQFF. CDR3 DNA sequence: TGTGCCAGCGGGACTAGCGGGATTGGTGAGCAGTTCTTC.

The chain recombines TRBV2 with TRBJ2-5, with 11 bases identical to TRBD1. Unmatched junction bases numbered 16, after V lost 11 bases and J lost 5 bases. The CDR3 has 16 residues. Germline assignment: CDR1 SNHLY and CDR2 FYNNEI. CDR3 DNA: TGTGCCGGCAACCCCGGGACAGGGGGTTGGGGGGAGACCCAGTACTTC. Its translation is CAGNPGTGGWGETQYF.

This clone was counted once. The chain is built from TRBV20-1 and TRBJ2-1; D is unresolved. Trimming stripped 3 bases from V and 12 bases from J, with 9 bases between. There are 10 residues in the CDR3. Per germline, CDR1 DFQATT and CDR2 SNEGSKA (reference sequence). The CDR3 DNA sequence: TGCAGTGCTAGGAGCCAAGTGCAGTTCTTC. Its translation is CSARSQVQFF.

This chain connects TRBV7-2 to TRBJ2-3; 12 bases fit TRBD2. The CDR3 contains 15 residues. The germline V gene has CDR1 SGHTA and CDR2 FQGNSA. V was clipped by 9 bases and J by 4 bases; unmatched bases: 8. The CDR3 is CARGKLAGGPDTQYF. DNA of the CDR3: TGTGCCAGAGGGAAACTAGCGGGAGGCCCAGATACGCAGTATTTT. The full variable domain, its missing parts supplied by reference TRBV7-2 and TRBJ2-3, is GAGVSQSPSNKVTEKGKDVELRCDPISGHTALYWYRQSLGQGLEFLIYFQGNSAPDKSGLPSDRFSAERTGGSVSTLTIQRTQQEDSAVYLCARGKLAGGPDTQYFGPGTRLTVL.

The chain couples TRBV9 to TRBJ1-6; TRBD1 aligns across 12 bases. Unmatched junction bases numbered 0, after V lost 2 bases and J lost 9 bases. Per germline, CDR1 SGDLS and CDR2 YYNGEE. This CDR3 is 14 amino acids long. DNA for the CDR3: TGTGCCAGCAGCGTGGGACAGGGGGCTTCACCCCTCCACTTT. This encodes CASSVGQGASPLHF.

CDR3 in DNA: TGTGCCAGTAGTATCAGCGGGGGGCCCTACAATGAGCAGTTCTTC. Protein product: CASSISGGPYNEQFF. The chain joins TRBV19 to TRBJ2-1; 9 positions match TRBD2. V shed 3 bases, J shed 2 bases, and the junction held 2 bases outside the gene matches. The CDR3 loop spans 15 amino acids. Per germline, CDR1 LNHDA and CDR2 SQIVND (reference sequence).

This clone was counted a few times. V usage is TRBV7-2 and J usage is TRBJ2-1, with 10 bases aligning to TRBD1. The CDR3 runs to 15 residues. Germline CDR1 is SGHTA and CDR2 is FQGNSA. Trimming removed 5 bases from V and 14 bases from J; junction bases left unmatched: 15. CDR3 bases: TGTGCCAGCAGCCAGTACGGGACAGGGGACACAAATGAGTTCTTC. It encodes CASSQYGTGDTNEFF.

This clone was detected a few times. CDR3 sequence reads: CASSSKGVGGNQPQHF. Written as DNA, the CDR3 is TGTGCCAGCAGCTCCAAAGGCGTCGGGGGTAATCAGCCCCAGCATTTT. V gene TRBV7-8 combines with J gene TRBJ1-5, with a tentative D call TRBD1 (5 bases). Trimming removed 4 bases from V and 4 bases from J, with 17 bases in between. Germline values: CDR1 SGHVS, CDR2 FQNEAQ. This CDR3 contains 16 residues. Drawing the rest from reference TRBV7-8 and TRBJ1-5, the complete variable domain is GAGVSQSPRYKVAKRGQDVALRCDPISGHVSLFWYQQALGQGPEFLTYFQNEAQLDKSGLPSDRFFAERPEGSVSTLKIQRTQQEDSAVYLCASSSKGVGGNQPQHFGDGTRLSIL.

This clone was found a few times. The chain links TRBV7-8 to TRBJ2-1; 14 bases line up with TRBD2. Germline values: CDR1 SGHVS, CDR2 FQNEAQ. The junction had 8 bases not matched to a gene; V was cut back by 1 base and J by 9 bases. This CDR3 region has 17 residues. In DNA form, the CDR3 reads TGTGCCAGCAGCTTAGGAAATGGACTAGCGGGAGGACTTGAGCAGTTCTTC. Translation: CASSLGNGLAGGLEQFF. Filled out from reference TRBV7-8 and TRBJ2-1, the complete variable domain reads GAGVSQSPRYKVAKRGQDVALRCDPISGHVSLFWYQQALGQGPEFLTYFQNEAQLDKSGLPSDRFFAERPEGSVSTLKIQRTQQEDSAVYLCASSLGNGLAGGLEQFFGPGTRLTVL.

J is TRBJ1-1 and V is TRBV4-2, with D maybe TRBD1 (5 bases). The CDR3 is 13 residues long. From germline, CDR1 is LGHNA and CDR2 YNFKEQ. Trimming pared 5 bases from V and 8 bases from J, leaving 15 bases between. The CDR3, as DNA: TGTGCCAGCAGCGTGCAGGGTCCCAACGAAGCTTTCTTT. Its translation: CASSVQGPNEAFF.